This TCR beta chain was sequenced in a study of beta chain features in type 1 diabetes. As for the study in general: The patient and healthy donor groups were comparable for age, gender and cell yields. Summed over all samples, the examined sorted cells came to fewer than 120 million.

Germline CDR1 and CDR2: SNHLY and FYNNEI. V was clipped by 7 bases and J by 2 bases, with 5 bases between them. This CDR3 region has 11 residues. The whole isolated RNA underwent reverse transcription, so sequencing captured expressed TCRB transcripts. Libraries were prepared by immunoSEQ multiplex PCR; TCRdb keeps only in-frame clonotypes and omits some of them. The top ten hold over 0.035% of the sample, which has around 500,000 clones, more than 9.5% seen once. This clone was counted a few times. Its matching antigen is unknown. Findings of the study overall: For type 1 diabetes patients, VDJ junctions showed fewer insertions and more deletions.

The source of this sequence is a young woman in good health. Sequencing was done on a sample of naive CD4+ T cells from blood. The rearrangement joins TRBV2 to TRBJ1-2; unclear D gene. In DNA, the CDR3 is TGTGCCAGCACGGTGAACTATGGCTACACCTTC. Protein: CASTVNYGYTF.